The 24 T cell receptor beta chains below all came from one sample that was sequenced in a study of OX40 agonist ivuxolimab in advanced cancers. Libraries were prepared by immunoSEQ multiplex PCR; TCRdb keeps only in-frame clonotypes and omits some of them. The data show 84,000 or so clones, around 94% seen once. The input for sequencing was CD4+ or CD8+ T cells sorted from blood, taken in a trial of the OX40 agonist ivuxolimab. These TCRs come from an adult with an advanced solid tumor such as melanoma, head and neck, liver or kidney cancer.

The V call is TRBV28, the J call TRBJ1-2, with D perhaps TRBD1 (5 bases). V lost 5 bases, J lost 8 bases, and 12 bases lay in between. Germline V CDR1 and CDR2: MDHEN, SYDVKM. CDR3 length: 12 residues. CDR3 nucleotides: TGTGCCAGCAGTGGCAAGGGGCTGGGCTACACCTTC. This codes for CASSGKGLGYTF.

The CDR3 DNA sequence: TGTGCCAGCAGTCTACCTCCAGGCAGAGCCATAGCCAAAAACATTCAGTACTTC. Encoded protein: CASSLPPGRAIAKNIQYF. The chain is built from TRBV28 and TRBJ2-4; D gene uncertain. Germline values: CDR1 MDHEN, CDR2 SYDVKM. The CDR3 loop spans 18 amino acids. Trimming removed 5 bases from V and 0 bases from J, with 20 bases in between. Full variable domain (remainder filled in from reference TRBV28 and TRBJ2-4): DVKVTQSSRYLVKRTGEKVFLECVQDMDHENMFWYRQDPGLGLRLIYFSYDVKMKEKGDIPEGYSVSREKKERFSLILESASTNQTSMYLCASSLPPGRAIAKNIQYFGAGTRLSVL.

The rearrangement links TRBV28 to TRBJ1-2, with unresolved D. The CDR3 totals 15 residues. The V end lost 4 bases, the J end lost 4 bases, and 16 bases lay between the germline ends. CDR1 is MDHEN, CDR2 SYDVKM, per germline. The CDR3 DNA is TGTGCCAGCAGTTCCCCGCCACGGGGTACCTATGGCTACACCTTC. Translated, it gives CASSSPPRGTYGYTF.

V usage is TRBV9 and J usage is TRBJ1-2; no clear D. Germline V lookup: CDR1 SGDLS, CDR2 YYNGEE. Trimming took off 2 bases at V and 5 bases at J, with 28 bases between the two ends. The CDR3 length is 19 residues. CDR3 sequence reads: CASSVNVPAEESSFYGYTF. The CDR3 DNA sequence: TGTGCCAGCAGCGTCAATGTTCCCGCAGAGGAGTCAAGTTTTTATGGCTACACCTTC.

V usage is TRBV4-1 and J usage is TRBJ2-2; D is unclear. The V gene lost 1 base and the J gene lost 6 bases, with 12 bases spanning the gap. Germline CDR1 reads MGHRA; CDR2 reads YSYEKL. This CDR3 comprises 15 residues. As DNA, the CDR3 is TGCGCCAGCAGCCAAGGGGTCCTACTGTCCGGGGAGCTGTTTTTT. Translation: CASSQGVLLSGELFF.

CDR3 sequence reads: CASGPLAQNTGELFF. CDR3 coding DNA: TGTGCCAGCGGCCCTCTAGCGCAGAACACCGGGGAGCTGTTTTTT. This chain links TRBV7-2 with TRBJ2-2, with D possibly matching TRBD2 (6 bases). The V gene lost 8 bases and the J gene lost 1 base, with 14 bases spanning the gap. CDR3 length: 15 amino acids. In germline, CDR1 is SGHTA, CDR2 FQGNSA.

This chain connects TRBV2 to TRBJ2-1, with TRBD2 identical over 10 bases. J was trimmed by 7 bases and V by 3 bases; bases with no gene match: 6. This CDR3 has 15 amino acids. Per the germline V gene, CDR1 is SNHLY and CDR2 is FYNNEI. This CDR3 is CASSDPSGRGNEQFF. DNA for the CDR3: TGTGCCAGCAGTGACCCTAGCGGGAGAGGGAATGAGCAGTTCTTC.

The chain recombines TRBV19 with TRBJ2-7; D uncertain. V lost 2 bases, J lost 4 bases, and 9 bases lay in between. The CDR3 runs 13 residues. CDR1 is LNHDA, CDR2 SQIVND, per germline (reference sequence). CDR3 sequence reads: CASSIIHKYEQYF. Written as DNA, the CDR3 is TGTGCCAGTAGTATAATCCACAAATACGAGCAGTACTTC.

The rearrangement joins TRBV5-3 to TRBJ2-2; D tentatively fits TRBD1 or TRBD2 (6 bases each). TRBV5-3 belongs to the ORF category, with a function that is uncertain. The V and J ends lost 0 bases and 5 bases respectively, with 8 bases between them. The CDR3 totals 14 residues. CDR3 amino acids: CARSLGGGTGELFF. CDR3 sequence (DNA): TGTGCCAGAAGCTTGGGAGGGGGGACCGGGGAGCTGTTTTTT.

The table lists this clone with a count of one. This chain uses TRBV7-3 with TRBJ2-1; 8 bases line up with TRBD1. The germline V gene encodes CDR1 SGHTA and CDR2 FQGTGA. CDR3 length: 12 residues. V was clipped by 5 bases and J by 8 bases; unmatched bases: 2. In nucleotides, the CDR3 is TGTGCCAGCAGCCCGACAGGGGATGAGCAGTTCTTC. Translation: CASSPTGDEQFF.

V usage is TRBV29-1 and J usage is TRBJ1-2; D gene unclear. The V gene lost 4 bases and the J gene lost 0 bases, with 18 bases spanning the gap. The V gene's germline CDR1 is SQVTM and CDR2 ANQGSEA. The CDR3 has 16 amino acids. The CDR3 loop is CSVAQAGASANYGYTF. The CDR3, as DNA: TGCAGCGTTGCCCAGGCGGGAGCCTCAGCTAACTATGGCTACACCTTC.

This chain joins TRBV29-1 and TRBJ1-2; 7 nucleotides align to TRBD1. Germline V gene lookup returns CDR1 SQVTM and CDR2 ANQGSEA. This CDR3 is 13 amino acids long. Trimming at V came to 6 bases and at J to 6 bases, leaving 10 bases not matched to a gene. CDR3 nucleotides: TGCAGCGTGATCCCTCAGGGGGGCGATGGCTACACCTTC. Translation gives CSVIPQGGDGYTF.

This chain links TRBV4-1 with TRBJ2-1; 9 bases line up with TRBD2. Trimming cost V 4 bases and J 3 bases; bases outside gene matches: 4. The CDR3 is made up of 15 amino acids. CDR1 and CDR2 from the germline V gene are MGHRA and YSYEKL. In DNA, the CDR3 is TGCGCCAGCAGCCTGACTAGCGGAGACTACAATGAGCAGTTCTTC. It encodes CASSLTSGDYNEQFF.

V gene TRBV13 combines with J gene TRBJ1-1; a weak D match, TRBD1 (6 bases). Germline lookup yields CDR1 PRHDT and CDR2 FYEKMQ (reference sequence). The CDR3 runs 15 residues. V dropped 2 bases and J dropped 0 bases, with 10 bases sitting between them. DNA of the CDR3: TGTGCCAGCAGCTTACAGGGGCGGATGAACACTGAAGCTTTCTTT. This codes for CASSLQGRMNTEAFF.

V and J are TRBV11-3 and TRBJ2-1; D unclear. The CDR3 loop spans 13 amino acids. Germline V gives CDR1 SGHNT, CDR2 YENEEA. V was cut by 1 base and J by 8 bases, with 9 bases left in between. CDR3 in amino acids: CASSLVGSDEQFF. The CDR3 region has the DNA TGTGCCAGCAGCTTAGTCGGGTCGGATGAGCAGTTCTTC.

This clone was picked up one time. V usage is TRBV4-1 and J usage is TRBJ2-7, with a tentative D call TRBD2 (5 bases). Germline V lookup: CDR1 MGHRA, CDR2 YSYEKL. V shed 1 base and J shed 7 bases, with 11 bases lying between them. This CDR3 spans 13 amino acids. The CDR3 coding sequence is TGCGCCAGCAGCCAAGGGACTGTTCAGGAGCAGTACTTC. Amino acid sequence: CASSQGTVQEQYF.

The V and J genes are TRBV6-5 and TRBJ1-1, with D hard to call. This CDR3 has 15 amino acids. Germline V gene sequence: CDR1 MNHEY, CDR2 SVGAGI. V was shortened by 5 bases and J by 1 base, with 14 bases between the two germline ends. The chain's CDR3 is CASSNPTTPNTEAFF. CDR3 sequence (DNA): TGTGCCAGCAGTAACCCGACGACACCGAACACTGAAGCTTTCTTT.

This clone appeared a few times. The chain employs TRBV19 and TRBJ2-7; possibly TRBD2 for D (6 bases). Germline CDR1 LNHDA, CDR2 SQIVND (reference sequence). Trimming cost V 1 base and J 6 bases, with 16 bases left between them. This CDR3 comprises 15 residues. In DNA form, the CDR3 reads TGTGCCAGTAGTATAGTGTCCGGGAGTCTGGGCGAGCAGTACTTC. Amino acid sequence: CASSIVSGSLGEQYF. The whole variable domain, filled in from reference TRBV19 and TRBJ2-7, reads DGGITQSPKYLFRKEGQNVTLSCEQNLNHDAMYWYRQDPGQGLRLIYYSQIVNDFQKGDIAEGYSVSREKKESFPLTVTSAQKNPTAFYLCASSIVSGSLGEQYFGPGTRLTVT.

This rearrangement joins TRBV4-1 to TRBJ2-3; no firm D call. Germline CDR1 is MGHRA and CDR2 is YSYEKL. The V and J ends lost 7 bases and 2 bases respectively, with 10 bases between them. The CDR3 loop spans 13 amino acids. The CDR3 is CASKGEYTDTQYF. The CDR3, as DNA: TGCGCCAGCAAAGGAGAATACACAGATACGCAGTATTTT.

The rearrangement links TRBV7-2 to TRBJ2-7; D possibly corresponds to TRBD2 (5 bases). The V end lost 5 bases, the J end lost 3 bases, and 26 bases lay between the germline ends. This CDR3 contains 18 residues. Germline-derived CDR1 and CDR2 are SGHTA and FQGNSA. Here the CDR3 reads CASSARRGLINPHYEQYF. CDR3 bases: TGTGCCAGCAGCGCGCGAAGAGGACTGATAAACCCTCACTACGAGCAGTACTTC.

V is TRBV7-9 and J is TRBJ2-7; no clear D. CDR3 length: 12 residues. V was clipped by 3 bases and J by 6 bases, with 9 bases between them. The germline V gene encodes CDR1 SEHNR and CDR2 FQNEAQ (reference sequence). In DNA, the CDR3 is TGTGCCAGCAGCTTTGAGTTGAGCGAGCAGTACTTC. Protein product: CASSFELSEQYF.

The chain couples TRBV4-3 to TRBJ2-7, with D hard to call. V lost 5 bases, J lost 2 bases, and 13 bases lay in between. CDR1 and CDR2 from the germline V gene are LGHNA and YSLEER. There are 14 residues in the CDR3. The CDR3 here is CASSAGIATYEQYF. The CDR3 DNA sequence: TGCGCCAGCAGCGCTGGAATAGCTACCTACGAGCAGTACTTC.

The chain employs TRBV7-9 and TRBJ2-3; 11 bases fit TRBD2. From germline, CDR1 is SEHNR and CDR2 FQNEAQ (reference sequence). This CDR3 contains 16 residues. Trimming cost V 2 bases and J 4 bases; bases outside gene matches: 5. The CDR3 DNA reads TGTGCCAGCAGCTTAAGCGCACTAGCGGGAGCAGATACGCAGTATTTT. It translates to CASSLSALAGADTQYF.

J is TRBJ2-1 and V is TRBV30; unclear D gene. Germline V gene lookup returns CDR1 GTSNPN and CDR2 SVGIG (reference sequence). V was shortened by 1 base and J by 8 bases, with 24 bases between the two germline ends. The CDR3 contains 17 residues. The CDR3 reads CAWSAGVFLQSIDEQFF. As DNA, the CDR3 is TGTGCCTGGAGTGCAGGTGTCTTCCTACAATCTATAGATGAGCAGTTCTTC. The whole variable domain, filled in from reference TRBV30 and TRBJ2-1, reads SQTIHQWPATLVQPVGSPLSLECTVEGTSNPNLYWYRQAAGRGLQLLFYSVGIGQISSEVPQNLSASRPQDRQFILSSKKLLLSDSGFYLCAWSAGVFLQSIDEQFFGPGTRLTVL.